These 28 T cell receptor beta chains were all obtained from the same sample, sequenced in a study of blood T cell repertoires in COVID-19. Sequencing used immunoSEQ multiplex PCR; TCRdb keeps in-frame clones, though not all of them. The sample comprises under 200,000 clones, approximately 86% of which are singletons, and around 5.2% rests with the top ten. Sequencing was carried out using PBMCs or T cells enriched from blood (not recorded which). The receptors originated from a woman in her sixties with acute COVID-19.

V and J are TRBV7-2 and TRBJ1-4; 7 bases agree with TRBD1. Germline CDR1 reads SGHTA; CDR2 reads FQGNSA. V dropped 3 bases and J dropped 11; count of bases not matched to a gene: 9. There are 14 residues in the CDR3. This CDR3 is CASSLGRQGGKLFF. CDR3 in DNA: TGTGCCAGCAGCTTGGGGCGACAGGGCGGGAAACTGTTTTTT.

The chain joins TRBV5-6 to TRBJ1-4; TRBD1 matches 7 bases. CDR1 and CDR2 from the germline V gene are SGHDT and YYEEEE. CDR3 size: 16 residues. Unmatched junction bases numbered 8, after V lost 2 bases and J lost 4 bases. CDR3 in DNA: TGTGCCAGCAGCTTACCGGGAGGGGGCCATAATGAAAAACTGTTTTTT. It translates to CASSLPGGGHNEKLFF.

The CDR3 is CASSSTGDSGNTIYF. Here the CDR3 DNA reads TGTGCCAGCAGTTCGACAGGAGACTCTGGAAACACCATATATTTT. The V call is TRBV6-2 or TRBV6-3, the J call TRBJ1-3; D may be TRBD1 (6 bases). CDR1 MNHEY and CDR2 SVGEGT come from the germline V gene. V lost 4 bases, J lost 0 bases, and 10 bases lay in between. This CDR3 region has 15 residues.

The chain recombines TRBV18 with TRBJ1-2; TRBD1 aligns across 12 bases. With V trimmed by 9 bases and J by 9 bases, 17 bases remained unmatched. The germline V gene has CDR1 KGHSH and CDR2 LQKENI. The CDR3 extends over 16 amino acids. The CDR3 DNA reads TGTGCCAGTTCAAGCGCCGGGACAGGGGGCTGGAAGAGCTACACCTTC. This gives the protein CASSSAGTGGWKSYTF.

In its sample, this clone was seen a few times. The V call is TRBV28, the J call TRBJ1-2; TRBD1 matches at 10 bases. The CDR3 length is 13 residues. Germline V gene data show CDR1 as MDHEN and CDR2 as SYDVKM. The trim removed 6 bases at V and 5 bases at J, leaving 3 bases unmatched. The CDR3 here is CASSRDRGYGYTF. CDR3 coding DNA: TGTGCCAGCAGCCGGGACAGGGGATATGGCTACACCTTC.

By share, this clone ranks as medium-sized. The genes are TRBV7-2 and TRBJ1-4; D is undetermined. This CDR3 region has 13 residues. The V gene's germline CDR1 is SGHTA and CDR2 FQGNSA. V lost 8 bases and J lost 5, with 12 bases in between. CDR3 bases: TGTGCCAGCTGCGAGATGGAGAATGAAAAACTGTTTTTT. It codes for CASCEMENEKLFF.

The CDR3 region has the DNA TGTGCCAGCAGCTTGAGGACAGGGGGACACCCGTACCCCACAGATACGCAGTATTTT. Translation: CASSLRTGGHPYPTDTQYF. The V and J genes are TRBV5-6 and TRBJ2-3, with TRBD1 matching 10 bases. Trimming removed 1 base from V and 2 bases from J; junction bases left unmatched: 13. In germline, CDR1 is SGHDT, CDR2 YYEEEE. The CDR3 extends over 19 amino acids.

This chain connects TRBV29-1 to TRBJ1-5, with D unclear. The V gene's germline CDR1 is SQVTM and CDR2 ANQGSEA. The CDR3 extends over 16 amino acids. Trimming removed 7 bases at V and 4 bases at J, with 23 bases between. CDR3 amino acids: CSGWGTPGDLNQPQHF. The CDR3, as DNA: TGCAGCGGATGGGGAACCCCCGGGGATTTAAATCAGCCCCAGCATTTT.

This rearrangement joins TRBV27 to TRBJ2-1; 9 nucleotides match TRBD2. Germline CDR1 and CDR2: MNHEY and SMNVEV (reference sequence). The CDR3 loop spans 15 amino acids. V was pared by 3 bases and J by 5 bases, with 5 bases of the junction left unmatched. CDR3 bases: TGTGCCAGCAGTTTTCCACCTAGCGGGAACAATGAGCAGTTCTTC. As protein: CASSFPPSGNNEQFF.

The chain couples TRBV6-5 to TRBJ1-1, with no clear D. The CDR3 has 13 residues. Germline loops: CDR1 MNHEY, CDR2 SVGAGI. V was clipped by 6 bases and J by 1 base, with 9 bases between them. The CDR3 loop is CASRPWQNTEAFF. The CDR3 DNA follows: TGTGCCAGCAGACCCTGGCAGAACACTGAAGCTTTCTTT.

The gene calls are TRBV11-2 and TRBJ2-1; 10 bases match TRBD2. Losses at the gene ends were 5 bases for V and 14 bases for J; bases not matched to a gene: 21. CDR3 length equals 17 residues. Germline V gene data show CDR1 as SGHAT and CDR2 as FQNNGV. The CDR3 sequence: CASSPNGGASGGMEEFF. CDR3 DNA: TGTGCCAGCAGCCCCAATGGAGGGGCTAGCGGGGGTATGGAGGAGTTCTTC. Based on the CDR3 plus reference TRBV11-2 and TRBJ2-1, the full variable domain is EAGVAQSPRYKIIEKRQSVAFWCNPISGHATLYWYQQILGQGPKLLIQFQNNGVVDDSQLPKDRFSAERLKGVDSTLKIQPAKLEDSAVYLCASSPNGGASGGMEEFFGPGTRLTVL.

J is TRBJ2-2 and V is TRBV10-3; D possibly corresponds to TRBD1 (6 bases). The CDR3 spans 17 residues. Between the trimmed V and J ends, which lost 2 bases and 3 bases, there was a span of 16 bases. Germline CDR1 ENHRY, CDR2 SYGVKD. CDR3 residues: CAISEKFRGTHTGELFF. CDR3 nucleotides: TGTGCCATCAGTGAGAAGTTTCGTGGGACACACACCGGGGAGCTGTTTTTT.

The V call is TRBV19, the J call TRBJ2-3; D ambiguous. CDR1 and CDR2 (germline): LNHDA, SQIVND (reference sequence). This CDR3 spans 12 amino acids. V was cut by 3 bases and J by 5 bases, with 6 bases left in between. For the CDR3, the DNA is TGTGCCAGTAGTATGACACTAGATACGCAGTATTTT. Translation gives CASSMTLDTQYF.

V gene TRBV5-6 combines with J gene TRBJ1-4, with 7 bases that match TRBD1. V lost 4 bases and J lost 4; bases outside the gene matches: 10. In germline, CDR1 is SGHDT, CDR2 YYEEEE. This CDR3 region has 16 residues. The CDR3 protein is CASSPDGTAFNEKLFF. CDR3 bases: TGTGCCAGCAGCCCAGATGGGACAGCTTTTAATGAAAAACTGTTTTTT.

The J gene is TRBJ1-1, the V gene TRBV7-8, with TRBD1 matching 10 bases. This CDR3 is built from 15 residues. Germline CDR1 SGHVS, CDR2 FQNEAQ. With V trimmed by 10 bases and J by 6 bases, 14 bases remained unmatched. CDR3 nucleotide sequence: TGTGCCATCCTCCGTACCGGGACAGGGGAACCTGAAGCTTTCTTT. Its protein is CAILRTGTGEPEAFF.

The chain carries TRBV18 and TRBJ1-4; D uncertain. There are 16 residues in the CDR3. V was cut by 4 bases and J by 8 bases, with 20 bases left in between. The V gene's germline CDR1 is KGHSH and CDR2 LQKENI. The CDR3 loop reads CASSLSPGVYGEKLFF. DNA of the CDR3: TGTGCCAGCTCACTATCACCCGGAGTTTATGGGGAAAAACTGTTTTTT.

V gene TRBV7-2 combines with J gene TRBJ1-4, with unresolved D. This CDR3 has 14 amino acids. CDR1 and CDR2 (germline): SGHTA, FQGNSA. Trimming removed 5 bases from V and 6 bases from J, with 13 bases in between. This chain's CDR3 is CASSPSLPDEKLFF. Here the CDR3 DNA reads TGTGCCAGCAGCCCAAGTCTACCTGATGAAAAACTGTTTTTT.

CDR3 residues: CASSLGQSGNTIYF. The CDR3 DNA is TGTGCCAGCAGCCTCGGACAGTCAGGAAACACCATATATTTT. The chain employs TRBV13 and TRBJ1-3; D perhaps matches TRBD1 (6 bases). Germline CDR1 PRHDT, CDR2 FYEKMQ (reference sequence). V was trimmed by 5 bases and J by 4 bases, leaving 12 bases between them. The CDR3 contains 14 residues.

V and J are TRBV4-2 and TRBJ2-2; 7 bases agree with TRBD2. J lost 3 bases, V lost 0 bases, and 4 bases had no gene match. The CDR3 runs 16 residues. The V gene's germline CDR1 is LGHNA and CDR2 YNFKEQ. The CDR3 DNA reads TGTGCCAGCAGCCAAGAAACTAGCGACGACACCGGGGAGCTGTTTTTT. It is translated as CASSQETSDDTGELFF.

This chain uses TRBV2 with TRBJ1-4; D not resolved. Germline V gene data show CDR1 as SNHLY and CDR2 as FYNNEI. The CDR3 loop spans 14 amino acids. V lost 2 bases and J 4 bases, leaving 8 bases between the germline ends. The CDR3 spells CASSEWADNEKLFF. The CDR3 region has the DNA TGTGCCAGCAGTGAATGGGCCGATAATGAAAAACTGTTTTTT.

V and J are TRBV7-2 and TRBJ2-5; 9 bases map to TRBD1. The V gene's germline CDR1 is SGHTA and CDR2 FQGNSA. The CDR3 extends over 14 amino acids. The J segment lost 5 bases and the V segment lost 5 bases, leaving 6 bases of the junction unmatched. CDR3 coding DNA: TGTGCCAGCAGCGCCCGGACAGGGGTCGAGACCCAGTACTTC. As protein: CASSARTGVETQYF. Combining the CDR3 with reference TRBV7-2 and TRBJ2-5 gives the whole variable domain GAGVSQSPSNKVTEKGKDVELRCDPISGHTALYWYRQSLGQGLEFLIYFQGNSAPDKSGLPSDRFSAERTGGSVSTLTIQRTQQEDSAVYLCASSARTGVETQYFGPGTRLLVL.

This chain links TRBV13 with TRBJ2-1; D ambiguous. This CDR3 is built from 14 residues. The germline CDR1 and CDR2 sequences are PRHDT and FYEKMQ (reference sequence). The ends were cut back, 2 bases at V and 8 bases at J, with 13 bases in the middle. Here the CDR3 reads CASSLPVRYYEQFF. The DNA for the CDR3 is TGTGCCAGCAGCTTACCGGTCCGTTATTATGAGCAGTTCTTC. Variable domain in full (rest from reference TRBV13 and TRBJ2-1): AAGVIQSPRHLIKEKRETATLKCYPIPRHDTVYWYQQGPGQDPQFLISFYEKMQSDKGSIPDRFSAQQFSDYHSELNMSSLELGDSALYFCASSLPVRYYEQFFGPGTRLTVL.

V and J are TRBV24-1 and TRBJ2-3; D is uncertain. Germline values: CDR1 KGHDR, CDR2 SFDVKD. V shed 3 bases and J shed 2 bases, with 11 bases lying between them. The CDR3 sequence is 15 residues long. The CDR3 region has the DNA TGTGCCACCAGTGATCCAAGCCCACCCACAGATACGCAGTATTTT. Amino acids: CATSDPSPPTDTQYF.

This sequence joins TRBV3-1 (or the pseudogene TRBV3-2) and TRBJ2-7; TRBD2 might be the D (6 bases). CDR1 and CDR2 from the germline V gene are LGHDT and YNNKEL (reference sequence). This CDR3 is built from 17 residues. V gave up 0 bases and J gave up 5 bases, with 20 bases separating them. The CDR3 DNA sequence: TGTGCCAGCAGCCAAGATCAAGTGTGGAGGGAGAGTAACGAGCAGTACTTC. Its protein product is CASSQDQVWRESNEQYF.

V usage is TRBV3-1 (or the pseudogene TRBV3-2) and J usage is TRBJ2-1, with 8 bases matching TRBD2. The CDR3 totals 15 residues. The germline CDR1 and CDR2 sequences are LGHDT and YNNKEL (reference sequence). With V trimmed by 3 bases and J by 9 bases, 10 bases remained unmatched. The CDR3, as DNA: TGTGCCAGCAGCCATGACCAGCGGGAGAAACTTGAGCAGTTCTTC. As protein: CASSHDQREKLEQFF.

The gene calls are TRBV7-2 and TRBJ2-7, with a weak D call TRBD1 (7 bases). This CDR3 is built from 15 residues. V lost 8 bases, J lost 6 bases, and 23 bases lay in between. Germline values: CDR1 SGHTA, CDR2 FQGNSA. In DNA form, the CDR3 reads TGTGCCAGCTTTAAAGGGGGGACAGTACCGCCCGAGCAGTACTTC. It codes for CASFKGGTVPPEQYF. The full variable domain, its missing parts supplied by reference TRBV7-2 and TRBJ2-7, is GAGVSQSPSNKVTEKGKDVELRCDPISGHTALYWYRQSLGQGLEFLIYFQGNSAPDKSGLPSDRFSAERTGGSVSTLTIQRTQQEDSAVYLCASFKGGTVPPEQYFGPGTRLTVT.

This clone was seen only a few times. The V and J genes are TRBV5-3 and TRBJ1-1, with TRBD1 identical over 8 bases. TRBV5-3 is labeled an ORF, and its function is uncertain. The V and J ends lost 4 bases and 1 base, in that order; junction bases with no gene match: 3. CDR3 length equals 14 residues. In nucleotides, the CDR3 is TGTGCCAGAAGCCCCAGGGGGCAGAACACTGAAGCTTTCTTT. Amino acid sequence: CARSPRGQNTEAFF.

This clone came up a few times. V usage is TRBV30 and J usage is TRBJ1-5, with unresolved D. Deletions cut 0 bases from V and 0 bases from J, with 9 bases between. Germline V gene sequence: CDR1 GTSNPN, CDR2 SVGIG (reference sequence). The CDR3 consists of 15 residues. CDR3 residues: CAWSVGGHSNQPQHF. The CDR3 region has the DNA TGTGCCTGGAGTGTAGGCGGTCATAGCAATCAGCCCCAGCATTTT.